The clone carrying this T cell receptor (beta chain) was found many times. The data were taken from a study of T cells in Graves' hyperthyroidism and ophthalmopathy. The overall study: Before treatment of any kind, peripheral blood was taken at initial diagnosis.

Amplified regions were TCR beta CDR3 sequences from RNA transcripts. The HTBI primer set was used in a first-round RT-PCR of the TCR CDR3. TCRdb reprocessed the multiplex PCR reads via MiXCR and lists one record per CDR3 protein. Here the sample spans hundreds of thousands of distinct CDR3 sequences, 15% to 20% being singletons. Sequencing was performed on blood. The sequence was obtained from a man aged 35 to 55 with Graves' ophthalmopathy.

The CDR3 nucleotides read TGTGCCAGCAGCGGCCAAGACAGAGTCAACTACAATGAGCAGTTCTTC. This translates into CASSGQDRVNYNEQFF. The chain uses TRBV7-9 and TRBJ2-1; maybe TRBD1 (5 bases). Germline V gene lookup returns CDR1 SEHNR and CDR2 FQNEAQ (reference sequence). The CDR3 totals 16 residues. V was cut by 5 bases and J by 3 bases, with 17 bases left in between.